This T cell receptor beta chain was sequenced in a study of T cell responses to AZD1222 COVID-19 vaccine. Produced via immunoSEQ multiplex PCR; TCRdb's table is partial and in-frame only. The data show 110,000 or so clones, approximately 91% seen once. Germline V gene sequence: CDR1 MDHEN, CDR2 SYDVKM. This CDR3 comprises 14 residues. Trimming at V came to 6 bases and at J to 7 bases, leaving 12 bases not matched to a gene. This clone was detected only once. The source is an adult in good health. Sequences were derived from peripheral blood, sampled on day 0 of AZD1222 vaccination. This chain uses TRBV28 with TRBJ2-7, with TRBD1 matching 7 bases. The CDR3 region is CASSTGTVQREQYF. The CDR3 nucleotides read TGTGCCAGCAGCACCGGGACAGTCCAACGGGAGCAGTACTTC.